This TCR beta chain was documented in a study of TIL therapy for anti-PD-1-resistant metastatic lung cancer. Study-level information: Tumors carried a median 1.5 non-synonymous mutations per megabase.

Sequencing used immunoSEQ v3. Survey-level samples got roughly 1.9 million read pairs; deep-level samples got roughly 4.5-6 million. The data were produced by immunoSEQ multiplex PCR, yet TCRdb's version contains in-frame clones alone and is incomplete. The table lists approximately 97,000 clones, just over 65% of them singletons. This CDR3 region has 16 residues. Germline V CDR1 and CDR2: MNHEY, SMNVEV (reference sequence). V lost 5 bases and J 4 bases, leaving 21 bases between the germline ends. Turning to this clone: The antigen is not known. At the DNA level, this CDR3 is encoded by other sequences in the same sample as well.

Findings and limits, study-wide: This highly selected cohort may not generalize to typical lung cancer patients.

The time point here: pre-treatment sample, taken before nivolumab and TIL therapy. Pleural nodules or supraclavicular lymph nodes made up most of the excised metastases sampled. The sample here was tumor tissue, taken at baseline. The TCR comes from a person aged 25 to 85 with non-small cell lung cancer. The J gene is TRBJ2-7, the V gene TRBV27, with D possibly being TRBD2 (7 bases). The CDR3 coding sequence is TGTGCCAGCAGTCTCCGGGGAGGGGGAGGTACTTACGAGCAGTACTTC. As protein: CASSLRGGGGTYEQYF.